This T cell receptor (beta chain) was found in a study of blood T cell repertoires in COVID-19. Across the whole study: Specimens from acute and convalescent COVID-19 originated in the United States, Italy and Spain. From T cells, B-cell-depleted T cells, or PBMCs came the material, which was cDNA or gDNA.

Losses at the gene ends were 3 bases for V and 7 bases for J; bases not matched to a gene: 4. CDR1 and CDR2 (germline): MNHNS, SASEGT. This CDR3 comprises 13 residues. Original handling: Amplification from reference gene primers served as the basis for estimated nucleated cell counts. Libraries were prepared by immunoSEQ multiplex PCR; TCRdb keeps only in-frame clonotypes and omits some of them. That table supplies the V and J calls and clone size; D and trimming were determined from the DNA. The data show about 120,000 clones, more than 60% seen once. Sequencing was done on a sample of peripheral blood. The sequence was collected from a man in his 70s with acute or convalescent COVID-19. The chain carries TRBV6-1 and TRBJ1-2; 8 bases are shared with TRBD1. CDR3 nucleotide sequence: TGTGCCAGCAGTGAGGCAGGGGGCAGTGGCTACACCTTC. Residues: CASSEAGGSGYTF.